Below, 3 T cell receptor beta chains from the same sample are listed, as sequenced in a study of monozygotic twins with inflammatory bowel disease. TCRdb re-called the 5' RACE reads; every CDR3 protein appears as one record, without DNA. Here the sample table reports some 170,000 distinct CDR3 sequences. Sequencing input: blood. The source of these receptors is a human donor with ulcerative colitis or Crohn's disease, or a healthy co-twin of an affected twin (not recorded which).

The chain employs TRBV28 and TRBJ2-5. Germline lookup yields CDR1 MDHEN and CDR2 SYDVKM. The CDR3 totals 13 residues. CDR3 sequence: CASSSGTKETQYF.

The chain joins TRBV5-1 to TRBJ2-1; TCRdb calls TRBD1, which cannot be checked without DNA. CDR1 SGHRS and CDR2 YFSETQ come from the germline V gene. This CDR3 comprises 15 residues. CDR3 in amino acids: CASSLLQGGYNEQFF.

The CDR3 reads CASSLNPRGPYEQYF. This sequence joins TRBV7-9 and TRBJ2-7; TCRdb reports TRBD1, a call that lacks DNA to check it against. In germline, CDR1 is SEHNR, CDR2 FQNEAQ (reference sequence). The CDR3 runs 15 residues.